This T cell receptor (beta chain) is drawn from a study of cytomegalovirus exposure and HLA in healthy donors. This clone has just one count. Primers: 60 Vbeta forward and 13 Jbeta reverse. Generated by immunoSEQ multiplex PCR, the TCRdb table keeps only in-frame clones and is missing some. The table shows 79,000 or so clones, with 79% occurring only once. The sample taken for sequencing was PBMCs. This sequence originates from a woman in her thirties or forties in good health and CMV-seropositive.

The CDR3 bases are TGTGCCTGCCGCAGGGGGCGGGATGAGCAGTACTTC. This translates into CACRRGRDEQYF. V usage is TRBV27 and J usage is TRBJ2-7; 8 nucleotides match TRBD1. This CDR3 is 12 amino acids long. V shed 11 bases and J 7 bases; nucleotides not matched to a gene: 10. The germline V gene encodes CDR1 MNHEY and CDR2 SMNVEV (reference sequence).